Each of the 28 T cell receptor beta chains below was sequenced from the same sample in a study of blood T cell repertoires in COVID-19. TCRdb keeps only in-frame clones here, not all; method: immunoSEQ multiplex PCR. The table includes roughly 20,000 clones, about 89% detected once. Sequenced input: peripheral blood. The receptors were gathered from a man aged 70 or older with active COVID-19.

The V call is TRBV2, the J call TRBJ1-1; 7 bases are shared with TRBD1. Trimming took 8 bases from V and 3 from J; bases not matched to a gene: 9. CDR3 length: 14 residues. Germline values: CDR1 SNHLY, CDR2 FYNNEI. CDR3 region: CASDSDRVDTEAFF. In DNA, the CDR3 is TGTGCCAGCGACTCAGACAGGGTCGACACTGAAGCTTTCTTT. Looking up the rest from reference TRBV2 and TRBJ1-1 gives the full variable domain: EPEVTQTPSHQVTQMGQEVILRCVPISNHLYFYWYRQILGQKVEFLVSFYNNEISEKSEIFDDQFSVERPDGSNFTLKIRSTKLEDSAMYFCASDSDRVDTEAFFGQGTRLTVV.

The V call is TRBV30, the J call TRBJ1-1, with 7 bases identical to TRBD1. J gave up 0 bases and V 4 bases, and 11 bases lay outside the gene matches. The CDR3 spans 16 residues. The V gene's germline CDR1 is GTSNPN and CDR2 SVGIG (reference sequence). CDR3 DNA sequence: TGTGCCTGGATTTCGGATAGGGGGCGGATGAACACTGAAGCTTTCTTT. Translation gives CAWISDRGRMNTEAFF.

V is TRBV12-3 or TRBV12-4 and J is TRBJ1-2, with 9 bases matching TRBD1. With V trimmed by 5 bases and J by 8 bases, 3 bases remained unmatched. CDR3 length: 12 amino acids. The CDR3 is CASSRQGGGYTF. CDR3 sequence (DNA): TGTGCCAGCAGTCGACAGGGGGGAGGCTACACCTTC.

The chain couples TRBV19 to TRBJ2-1, with D maybe TRBD1 (6 bases). Germline V gives CDR1 LNHDA, CDR2 SQIVND (reference sequence). This CDR3 contains 13 residues. V shed 6 bases and J shed 6 bases, with 12 bases lying between them. CDR3 loop: CASREQGANEQFF. CDR3 in DNA: TGTGCCAGTAGGGAACAGGGAGCCAATGAGCAGTTCTTC.

The V and J genes are TRBV29-1 and TRBJ1-1; TRBD1 might be the D (5 bases). CDR1 is SQVTM, CDR2 ANQGSEA, per germline. The CDR3 contains 14 residues. Trimming cost V 2 bases and J 1 base, with 11 bases left between them. As DNA, the CDR3 is TGCAGCGTTGAACGCACTCAGGGGAACACTGAAGCTTTCTTT. It is translated as CSVERTQGNTEAFF. The whole variable domain, remainder taken from reference TRBV29-1 and TRBJ1-1, is SAVISQKPSRDICQRGTSLTIQCQVDSQVTMMFWYRQQPGQSLTLIATANQGSEATYESGFVIDKFPISRPNLTFSTLTVSNMSPEDSSIYLCSVERTQGNTEAFFGQGTRLTVV.

The chain links TRBV13 to TRBJ2-1; 10 bases align to TRBD2. Germline V gene data show CDR1 as PRHDT and CDR2 as FYEKMQ (reference sequence). V dropped 2 bases and J dropped 3; count of bases not matched to a gene: 10. The CDR3 has 18 amino acids. For the CDR3, the DNA is TGTGCCAGCAGCTTAAACGGTGCTAGCGGGAGTCGCTACAATGAGCAGTTCTTC. The encoded protein is CASSLNGASGSRYNEQFF.

This chain links TRBV28 with TRBJ1-4; D perhaps matches TRBD1 (5 bases). Germline V gives CDR1 MDHEN, CDR2 SYDVKM. The CDR3 runs to 12 residues. V lost 4 bases to trimming and J lost 8 bases, with 8 bases between them. In nucleotides, the CDR3 is TGTGCCAGCAGTTCGACAGCGGAAAAACTGTTTTTT. Translation: CASSSTAEKLFF. Full variable domain (rest looked up from reference TRBV28 and TRBJ1-4): DVKVTQSSRYLVKRTGEKVFLECVQDMDHENMFWYRQDPGLGLRLIYFSYDVKMKEKGDIPEGYSVSREKKERFSLILESASTNQTSMYLCASSSTAEKLFFGSGTQLSVL.

The chain combines TRBV19 with TRBJ1-6; D possibly corresponds to TRBD1 (5 bases). V was clipped by 5 bases and J by 6 bases, with 17 bases between them. The CDR3 runs 16 residues. Germline V CDR1 and CDR2: LNHDA, SQIVND (reference sequence). This CDR3 is CASSSRITGVNSPLHF. The CDR3 region has the DNA TGTGCCAGTAGTTCCCGGATTACGGGGGTTAATTCACCCCTCCACTTT. The full variable domain, its missing parts supplied by reference TRBV19 and TRBJ1-6, is DGGITQSPKYLFRKEGQNVTLSCEQNLNHDAMYWYRQDPGQGLRLIYYSQIVNDFQKGDIAEGYSVSREKKESFPLTVTSAQKNPTAFYLCASSSRITGVNSPLHFGNGTRLTVT.

The chain couples TRBV5-4 to TRBJ2-3; 7 bases map to TRBD1. The CDR3 has 15 residues. J was trimmed by 3 bases and V by 5 bases; bases with no gene match: 9. Germline values: CDR1 SGHNT, CDR2 YYREEE (reference sequence). Here the CDR3 reads CASSYDRARTDTQYF. CDR3 DNA: TGTGCCAGCAGTTATGACAGGGCGCGGACAGATACGCAGTATTTT.

This clone is deemed medium-sized. J is TRBJ1-3 and V is TRBV2, with a possible D match to TRBD1 (6 bases). The CDR3 covers 17 residues. CDR1 SNHLY and CDR2 FYNNEI come from the germline V gene. V lost 2 bases to trimming and J lost 8 bases, with 22 bases between them. DNA for the CDR3: TGTGCCAGCAGTGAATCCGCGGGGGCCCTCGGGTGGGACACCATATATTTT. Translation gives CASSESAGALGWDTIYF.

The CDR3 DNA reads as TGTGCCAGTAGTATGGTAGGGGGCTATAATCAGCCCCAGCATTTT. The encoded protein is CASSMVGGYNQPQHF. The rearrangement joins TRBV19 to TRBJ1-5; 7 positions match TRBD1. J gave up 4 bases and V 3 bases, and 6 bases lay outside the gene matches. This CDR3 has 15 residues. The V gene's germline CDR1 is LNHDA and CDR2 SQIVND (reference sequence).

This chain uses TRBV10-3 with TRBJ1-1; D possibly corresponds to TRBD1 (5 bases). Germline CDR1 is ENHRY and CDR2 is SYGVKD. V lost 5 bases and J 1 base, leaving 8 bases between the germline ends. This CDR3 contains 13 residues. The CDR3 DNA sequence: TGTGCCATCAGTACGCAGGGGAACACTGAAGCTTTCTTT. It codes for CAISTQGNTEAFF.

The chain employs TRBV7-9 and TRBJ1-1; D is perhaps TRBD1 (5 bases). Looked up from germline, CDR1 is SEHNR and CDR2 is FQNEAQ (reference sequence). Between the trimmed V and J ends, which lost 2 bases and 5 bases, there was a span of 18 bases. This CDR3 contains 16 residues. CDR3 bases: TGTGCCAGCAGCTTAACCCCAGGGCTGCTTTGGACTGAAGCTTTCTTT. This translates into CASSLTPGLLWTEAFF.

J is TRBJ2-4 and V is TRBV3-1 (or the pseudogene TRBV3-2); 8 bases are shared with TRBD1. The J segment lost 3 bases and the V segment lost 0 bases, leaving 13 bases of the junction unmatched. Germline V gene lookup returns CDR1 LGHDT and CDR2 YNNKEL (reference sequence). The CDR3 is made up of 19 amino acids. The CDR3: CASSQDIGQGLSRKNIQYF. The CDR3 region has the DNA TGTGCCAGCAGCCAAGATATCGGACAGGGATTGAGTCGCAAAAACATTCAGTACTTC.

The genes are TRBV4-1 and TRBJ1-2; no clear D gene. This CDR3 has 13 amino acids. The V gene lost 0 bases and the J gene lost 4 bases, with 6 bases spanning the gap. Germline values: CDR1 MGHRA, CDR2 YSYEKL. CDR3 nucleotides: TGCGCCAGCAGCCAAGATCGAGCCTATGGCTACACCTTC. This encodes CASSQDRAYGYTF.

The rearrangement links TRBV10-2 to TRBJ2-7; TRBD1 might be the D (5 bases). The CDR3 totals 13 residues. Germline lookup yields CDR1 WSHSY and CDR2 SAAADI. Trimming left V 2 bases short and J 3 bases short, with 8 bases between. CDR3 loop: CASSEGHLYEQYF. CDR3 in DNA: TGCGCCAGCAGTGAGGGACATCTCTACGAGCAGTACTTC.

The V gene is TRBV4-2, the J gene TRBJ2-7, with D possibly matching TRBD2 (6 bases). The CDR3 is 14 amino acids. CDR1 is LGHNA and CDR2 is YNFKEQ in the germline V gene. Trimming took off 2 bases at V and 2 bases at J, with 10 bases between the two ends. The CDR3 protein is CASSQHPGAYEQYF. The CDR3 region has the DNA TGTGCCAGCAGCCAACATCCGGGGGCCTACGAGCAGTACTTC.

The chain carries TRBV30 and TRBJ1-2; D uncertain. The CDR3 extends over 15 amino acids. Germline V lookup: CDR1 GTSNPN, CDR2 SVGIG (reference sequence). Trimming cost V 3 bases and J 2 bases, with 16 bases left between them. CDR3 region: CAWRDPRTGNYGYTF. CDR3 DNA sequence: TGTGCCTGGAGGGACCCCAGGACGGGAAACTATGGCTACACCTTC.

This clone appeared once. The chain recombines TRBV20-1 with TRBJ1-1; 7 bases align to TRBD1. The germline CDR1 and CDR2 sequences are DFQATT and SNEGSKA (reference sequence). The CDR3 length is 13 residues. V lost 3 bases, J lost 1 base, and 2 bases stayed unmatched. CDR3 in amino acids: CSASRQGNTEAFF. In DNA, the CDR3 is TGCAGTGCTAGTCGACAGGGGAACACTGAAGCTTTCTTT.

This chain uses TRBV4-1 with TRBJ1-2; 7 bases agree with TRBD1. CDR1 is MGHRA and CDR2 is YSYEKL in the germline V gene. This CDR3 comprises 17 residues. V shed 3 bases and J 2 bases; nucleotides not matched to a gene: 12. CDR3 sequence reads: CASSQILNRGRNYGYTF. CDR3 DNA: TGCGCCAGCAGCCAGATCCTCAACAGGGGCAGGAACTATGGCTACACCTTC.

The genes are TRBV4-1 and TRBJ2-7, with D possibly TRBD2 on 6 matching bases. V shed 0 bases and J shed 3 bases, with 12 bases lying between them. The CDR3 consists of 15 residues. The germline V gene encodes CDR1 MGHRA and CDR2 YSYEKL. The CDR3 bases are TGCGCCAGCAGCCAAGAGGCGCGGGGAGGCTACGAGCAGTACTTC. As protein: CASSQEARGGYEQYF.

CDR3 sequence reads: CASSSDSLAETQYF. CDR3 in DNA: TGCGCCAGCAGCTCAGACAGCCTTGCGGAGACCCAGTACTTC. The chain has TRBV5-1 and TRBJ2-5, with TRBD1 as a possible D gene (5 bases). V lost 3 bases and J lost 5, with 14 bases in between. Germline lookup yields CDR1 SGHRS and CDR2 YFSETQ. There are 14 residues in the CDR3.

CDR3 nucleotide sequence: TGTGCCAGCAGCTTAATCGCGGGGGGCAGAGGTGAAAAACTGTTTTTT. It specifies CASSLIAGGRGEKLFF. This rearrangement joins TRBV11-2 to TRBJ1-4, with a possible D match to TRBD1 (6 bases). V was shortened by 2 bases and J by 7 bases, with 17 bases between the two germline ends. CDR1 is SGHAT, CDR2 FQNNGV, per germline. CDR3 length: 16 amino acids.

This clone has just one count. The rearrangement joins TRBV11-2 to TRBJ1-1; maybe TRBD1 (5 bases). The V gene lost 3 bases and the J gene lost 0 bases, with 20 bases spanning the gap. The CDR3 runs to 18 residues. CDR1 SGHAT and CDR2 FQNNGV come from the germline V gene. Written as DNA, the CDR3 is TGTGCCAGCAGCTTGGTGCCCGGGGGGGTGTTCATGAACACTGAAGCTTTCTTT. It codes for CASSLVPGGVFMNTEAFF.

The chain has TRBV7-8 and TRBJ2-1; D may be TRBD2 (5 bases). V dropped 4 bases and J dropped 0 bases, with 16 bases sitting between them. Germline V gene data show CDR1 as SGHVS and CDR2 as FQNEAQ. This CDR3 has 17 residues. CDR3 amino acids: CASSSFPDSSSYNEQFF. The DNA for the CDR3 is TGTGCCAGCAGCTCATTCCCGGACTCGAGCTCCTACAATGAGCAGTTCTTC.

This clone was found a few times. The chain uses TRBV5-1 and TRBJ1-2, with TRBD1 matching 9 bases. Germline-derived CDR1 and CDR2 are SGHRS and YFSETQ. Unmatched junction bases numbered 12, after V lost 0 bases and J lost 0 bases. The CDR3 spans 19 residues. The CDR3 spells CASSLGSWNRGRANYGYTF. The CDR3 nucleotides read TGCGCCAGCAGCTTGGGATCGTGGAACAGGGGGCGAGCTAACTATGGCTACACCTTC. Full variable domain (missing parts from reference TRBV5-1 and TRBJ1-2): KAGVTQTPRYLIKTRGQQVTLSCSPISGHRSVSWYQQTPGQGLQFLFEYFSETQRNKGNFPGRFSGRQFSNSRSEMNVSTLELGDSALYLCASSLGSWNRGRANYGYTFGSGTRLTVV.

With regard to this clone: The sample carries other DNA sequences with the same CDR3. The chain is built from TRBV7-9 and TRBJ2-5, with D perhaps TRBD1 (6 bases). Trimming removed 5 bases at V and 5 bases at J, with 12 bases between. The CDR3 has 13 amino acids. Germline V gene data show CDR1 as SEHNR and CDR2 as FQNEAQ (reference sequence). For the CDR3, the DNA is TGTGCCAGCAGCCACACGAGGGGGGAGACCCAGTACTTC. Translating gives CASSHTRGETQYF.

The count of this clone is one. The J gene is TRBJ2-7, the V gene TRBV6-5; 7 nucleotides match TRBD1. Germline CDR1 and CDR2: MNHEY and SVGAGI. The trim removed 6 bases at V and 12 bases at J, leaving 14 bases unmatched. The CDR3 has 13 amino acids. The CDR3 protein is CASRVTGQALWYF. DNA for the CDR3: TGTGCCAGCAGGGTAACCGGACAGGCCTTATGGTACTTC.